The sequence of this T cell receptor beta chain was determined in a study of cytomegalovirus exposure and HLA in healthy donors. PCR was performed using 60 Vbeta and 13 Jbeta primers. Repertoires were generated with immunoSEQ multiplex PCR, while TCRdb's copy carries only in-frame clones and drops some. This sample's table has around 88,000 clones. The CDR3 is 15 residues long. The junction had 9 bases not matched to a gene; V was cut back by 6 bases and J by 4 bases. Germline V gene lookup returns CDR1 MNHEY and CDR2 SVGAGI. The source of this sequence is a girl aged 5-17 years in good health and CMV-seropositive. Sequenced: PBMCs. The chain combines TRBV6-5 with TRBJ2-5; TRBD1 aligns across 9 bases. The CDR3 protein is CASRPSTGGGETQYF. As DNA, the CDR3 is TGTGCCAGCAGACCTTCAACAGGGGGCGGAGAGACCCAGTACTTC.